The present TCR beta chain was sequenced within a study of blood T cell repertoires in COVID-19. Using immunoSEQ multiplex PCR, the repertoire was profiled, and TCRdb retains in-frame clones only, with some absent. The repertoire holds 200,000 to 300,000 clones, around nine tenths seen once, with about 2.7% in the top ten. Trimming removed 4 bases from V and 4 bases from J, with 10 bases in between. The CDR3 is made up of 13 amino acids. Germline V lookup: CDR1 MNHEY, CDR2 SMNVEV (reference sequence). Ages ranged from roughly 18 to 100 years, with residence in more than 20 US areas. The J gene is TRBJ1-1, the V gene TRBV27; D is undetermined. The sequence derives from a woman under 30 who had recovered from COVID-19. Sequencing was performed on PBMCs or T cells enriched from blood (not recorded which). CDR3 sequence: CASSWAEGTEAFF. The DNA for the CDR3 is TGTGCCAGCAGTTGGGCAGAAGGCACTGAAGCTTTCTTT.